This T cell receptor beta chain was obtained from a study of CD8+CD57+ T cells in acquired aplastic anemia. Findings and caveats of the study: Roughly 28 was the count of CD8+ CDR3 sequences that patients shared with controls.

The V gene lost 4 bases and the J gene lost 3 bases, with 8 bases spanning the gap. From germline, CDR1 is SEHNR and CDR2 FQNEAQ (reference sequence). This CDR3 has 13 amino acids. Template material for TCR beta VDJ and CDR3 profiling consisted of genomic DNA. TCRdb itself ran the reads through MiXCR, one entry per CDR3 protein. The sample yields tens of thousands of distinct CDR3 sequences, about 45% seen once. Points on this clonotype: The antigen remains unidentified.

The sample comprised sorted CD4+, CD8+, or CD8+CD57+ T cells (not recorded which) from PBMCs. The sequence derives from a human donor in good health, serving as a control. The chain joins TRBV7-9 to TRBJ2-3; D is undetermined. This CDR3 reads CASSSLVTDTQYF. The CDR3 DNA is TGTGCCAGCAGCTCGCTAGTAACAGATACGCAGTATTTT.